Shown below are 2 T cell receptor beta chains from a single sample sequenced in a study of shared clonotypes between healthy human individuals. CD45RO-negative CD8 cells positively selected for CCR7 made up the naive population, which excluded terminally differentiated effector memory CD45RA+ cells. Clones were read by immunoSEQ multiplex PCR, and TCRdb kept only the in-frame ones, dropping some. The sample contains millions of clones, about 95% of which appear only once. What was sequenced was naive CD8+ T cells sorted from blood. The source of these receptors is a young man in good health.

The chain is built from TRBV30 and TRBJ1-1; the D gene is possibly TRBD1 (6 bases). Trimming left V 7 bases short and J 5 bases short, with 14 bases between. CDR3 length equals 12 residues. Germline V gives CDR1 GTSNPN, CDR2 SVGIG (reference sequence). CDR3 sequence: CASQGIRTEAFF. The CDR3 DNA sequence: TGTGCCTCACAGGGTATTCGAACTGAAGCTTTCTTT.

CDR3 bases: TGTGCCAGCAGCCAAGAGACGCAGTCCTACGAGCAGTACTTC. Translation gives CASSQETQSYEQYF. The chain employs TRBV4-2 and TRBJ2-7, with D hard to call. The CDR3 has 14 residues. CDR1 and CDR2 from the germline V gene are LGHNA and YNFKEQ. V was trimmed by 0 bases and J by 1 base, leaving 7 bases between them.